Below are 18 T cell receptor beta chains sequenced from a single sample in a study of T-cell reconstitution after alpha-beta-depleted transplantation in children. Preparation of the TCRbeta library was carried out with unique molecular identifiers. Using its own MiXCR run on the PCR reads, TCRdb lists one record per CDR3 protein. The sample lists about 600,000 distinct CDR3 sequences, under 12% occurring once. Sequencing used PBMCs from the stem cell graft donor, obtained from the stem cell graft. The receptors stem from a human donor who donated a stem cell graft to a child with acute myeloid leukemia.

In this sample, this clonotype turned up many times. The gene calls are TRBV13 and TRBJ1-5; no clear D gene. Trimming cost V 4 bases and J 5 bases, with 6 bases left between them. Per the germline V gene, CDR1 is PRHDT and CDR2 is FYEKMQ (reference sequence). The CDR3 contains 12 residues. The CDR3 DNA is TGTGCCAGCAGCTCCGGCGATCAGCCCCAGCATTTT. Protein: CASSSGDQPQHF.

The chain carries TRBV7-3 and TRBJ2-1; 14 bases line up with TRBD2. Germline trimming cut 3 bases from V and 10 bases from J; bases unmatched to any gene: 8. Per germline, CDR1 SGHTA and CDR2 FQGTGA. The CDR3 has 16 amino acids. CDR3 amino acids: CASSLTRLAGGHEQFF. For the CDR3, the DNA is TGTGCCAGCAGCTTGACCCGACTAGCGGGGGGGCACGAGCAGTTCTTC.

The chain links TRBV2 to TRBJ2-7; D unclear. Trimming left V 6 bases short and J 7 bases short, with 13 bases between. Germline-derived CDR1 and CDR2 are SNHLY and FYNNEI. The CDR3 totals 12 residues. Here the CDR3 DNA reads TGTGCCAGCAGCGTCTACCCTCTGGAGCAGTACTTC. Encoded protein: CASSVYPLEQYF.

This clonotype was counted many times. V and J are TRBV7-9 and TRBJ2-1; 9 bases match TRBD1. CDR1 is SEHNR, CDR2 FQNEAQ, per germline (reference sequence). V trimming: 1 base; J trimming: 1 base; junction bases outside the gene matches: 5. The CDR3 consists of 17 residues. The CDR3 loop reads CASSLVQGASSYNEQFF. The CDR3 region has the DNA TGTGCCAGCAGCTTAGTACAGGGGGCAAGTTCCTACAATGAGCAGTTCTTC.

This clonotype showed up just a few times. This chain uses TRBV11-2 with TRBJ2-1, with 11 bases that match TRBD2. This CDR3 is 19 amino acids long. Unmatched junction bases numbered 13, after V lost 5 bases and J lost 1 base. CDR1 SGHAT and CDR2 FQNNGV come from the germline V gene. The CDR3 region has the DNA TGTGCCAGCAGCCCAGGGTCCAAACTAGCGGGAGATTCCTACAATGAGCAGTTCTTC. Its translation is CASSPGSKLAGDSYNEQFF.

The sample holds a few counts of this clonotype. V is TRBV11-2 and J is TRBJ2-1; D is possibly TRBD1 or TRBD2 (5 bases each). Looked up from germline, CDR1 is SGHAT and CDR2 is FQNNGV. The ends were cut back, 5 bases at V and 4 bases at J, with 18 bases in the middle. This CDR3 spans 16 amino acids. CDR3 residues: CASSRGPALLYNEQFF. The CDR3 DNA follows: TGTGCCAGCAGCCGGGGACCCGCGCTCTTATACAATGAGCAGTTCTTC.

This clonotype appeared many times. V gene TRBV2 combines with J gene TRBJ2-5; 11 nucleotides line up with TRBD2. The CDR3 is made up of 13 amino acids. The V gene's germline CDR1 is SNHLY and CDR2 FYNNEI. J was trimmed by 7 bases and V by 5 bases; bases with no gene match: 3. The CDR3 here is CASSPGTSGTQYF. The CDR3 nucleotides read TGTGCCAGCAGTCCCGGGACTAGCGGGACCCAGTACTTC.

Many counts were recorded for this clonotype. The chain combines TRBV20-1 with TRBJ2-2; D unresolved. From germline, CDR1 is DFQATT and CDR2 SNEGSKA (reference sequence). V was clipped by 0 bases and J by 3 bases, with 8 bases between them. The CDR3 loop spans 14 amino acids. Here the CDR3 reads CSARDSAYTGELFF. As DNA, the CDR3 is TGCAGTGCTAGAGATTCTGCGTACACCGGGGAGCTGTTTTTT.

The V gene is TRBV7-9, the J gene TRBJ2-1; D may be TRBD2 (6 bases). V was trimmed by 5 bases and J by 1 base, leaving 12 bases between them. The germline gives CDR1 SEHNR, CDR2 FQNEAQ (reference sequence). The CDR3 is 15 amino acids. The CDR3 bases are TGTGCCAGCAGCGCCCCCGGAGGGTCCTACAATGAGCAGTTCTTC. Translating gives CASSAPGGSYNEQFF. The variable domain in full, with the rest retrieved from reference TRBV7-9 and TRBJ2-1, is DTGVSQNPRHKITKRGQNVTFRCDPISEHNRLYWYRQTLGQGPEFLTYFQNEAQLEKSRLLSDRFSAERPKGSFSTLEIQRTEQGDSAMYLCASSAPGGSYNEQFFGPGTRLTVL.

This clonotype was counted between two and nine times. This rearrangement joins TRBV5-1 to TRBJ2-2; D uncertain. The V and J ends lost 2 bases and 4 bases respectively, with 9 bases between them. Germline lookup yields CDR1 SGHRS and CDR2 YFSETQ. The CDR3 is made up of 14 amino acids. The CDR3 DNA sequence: TGCGCCAGCAGCTTAACCCGGAGCACCGGGGAGCTGTTTTTT. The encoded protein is CASSLTRSTGELFF.

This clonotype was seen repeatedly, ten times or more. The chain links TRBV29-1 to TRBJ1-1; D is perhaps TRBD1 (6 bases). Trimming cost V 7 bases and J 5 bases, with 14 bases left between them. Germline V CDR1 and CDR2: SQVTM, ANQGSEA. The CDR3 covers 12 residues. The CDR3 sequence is CSALQGGTEAFF. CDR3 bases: TGCAGCGCCTTACAGGGCGGGACTGAAGCTTTCTTT.

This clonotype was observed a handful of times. CDR3 in amino acids: CASSYMASGEETQYF. CDR3 sequence (DNA): TGTGCCAGCAGTTACATGGCTAGCGGCGAGGAGACCCAGTACTTC. This rearrangement joins TRBV6-5 to TRBJ2-5; TRBD2 matches at 7 bases. CDR1 is MNHEY, CDR2 SVGAGI, per germline. V shed 2 bases, J shed 5 bases, and the junction held 8 bases outside the gene matches. There are 15 residues in the CDR3.

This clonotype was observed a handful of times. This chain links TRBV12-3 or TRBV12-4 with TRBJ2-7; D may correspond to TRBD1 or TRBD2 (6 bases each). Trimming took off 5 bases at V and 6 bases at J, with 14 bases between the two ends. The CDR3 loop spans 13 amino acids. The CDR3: CASSTLQGGEQYF. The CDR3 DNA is TGTGCCAGCAGTACCCTACAGGGAGGCGAGCAGTACTTC.

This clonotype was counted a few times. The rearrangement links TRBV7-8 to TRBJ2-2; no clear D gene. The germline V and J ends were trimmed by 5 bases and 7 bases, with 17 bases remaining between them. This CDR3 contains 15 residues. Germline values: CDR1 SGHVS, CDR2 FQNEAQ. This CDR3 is CASSPGLGDGGELFF. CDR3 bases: TGTGCCAGCAGCCCCGGGTTAGGAGATGGCGGGGAGCTGTTTTTT.

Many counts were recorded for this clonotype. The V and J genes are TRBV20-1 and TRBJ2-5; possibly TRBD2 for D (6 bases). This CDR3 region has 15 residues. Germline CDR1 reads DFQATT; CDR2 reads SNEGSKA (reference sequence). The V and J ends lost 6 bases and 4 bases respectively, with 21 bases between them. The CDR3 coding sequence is TGCAGTGCCCCCCCTGGGGGGAAACCTCCAGAGACCCAGTACTTC. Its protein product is CSAPPGGKPPETQYF.

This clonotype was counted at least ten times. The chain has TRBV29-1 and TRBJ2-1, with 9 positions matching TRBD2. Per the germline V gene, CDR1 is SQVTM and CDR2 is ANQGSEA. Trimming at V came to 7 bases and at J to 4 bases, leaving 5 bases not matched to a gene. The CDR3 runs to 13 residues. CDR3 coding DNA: TGCAGCGCCGGACTAGCGCGTTACAATGAGCAGTTCTTC. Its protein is CSAGLARYNEQFF.

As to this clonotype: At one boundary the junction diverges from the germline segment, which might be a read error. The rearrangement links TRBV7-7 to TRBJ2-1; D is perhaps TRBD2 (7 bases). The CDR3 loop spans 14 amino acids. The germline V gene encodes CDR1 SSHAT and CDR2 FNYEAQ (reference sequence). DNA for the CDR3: TGTGCTAGCAGCCGAGGGGGGGCCTACAATGAGCAGTTCTTC. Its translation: CASSRGGAYNEQFF.

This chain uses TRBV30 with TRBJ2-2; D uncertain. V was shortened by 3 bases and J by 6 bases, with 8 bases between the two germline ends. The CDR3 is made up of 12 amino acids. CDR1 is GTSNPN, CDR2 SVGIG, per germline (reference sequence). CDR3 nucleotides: TGTGCCTGGAGGCAGGATGCCGGGGAGCTGTTTTTT. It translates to CAWRQDAGELFF. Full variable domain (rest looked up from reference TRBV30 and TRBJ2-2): SQTIHQWPATLVQPVGSPLSLECTVEGTSNPNLYWYRQAAGRGLQLLFYSVGIGQISSEVPQNLSASRPQDRQFILSSKKLLLSDSGFYLCAWRQDAGELFFGEGSRLTVL.